The source of this T cell receptor (beta chain) is a study of OX40 agonist ivuxolimab in advanced cancers. Here immunoSEQ multiplex PCR was the method, and the copy in TCRdb shows in-frame clones only, minus some. The profile shows around 35,000 clones, around 80% of them singletons. The receptor's source is an adult with an advanced solid tumor such as melanoma, head and neck, liver or kidney cancer. This specimen was CD4+ or CD8+ T cells sorted from blood, taken in a trial of the OX40 agonist ivuxolimab.

The CDR3 DNA reads as TGTGCCAGTAGTATAGGGACAGTTGGCAGGCACGAGCAGTACTTC. Its translation: CASSIGTVGRHEQYF. The J gene is TRBJ2-7, the V gene TRBV19, with a possible D match to TRBD1 (6 bases). Looked up from germline, CDR1 is LNHDA and CDR2 is SQIVND (reference sequence). V dropped 1 base and J dropped 5 bases, with 15 bases sitting between them. The CDR3 is made up of 15 amino acids.